The rows below give T cell receptor beta chains drawn from one sample of a study of regulatory T cells. Clones were read by immunoSEQ multiplex PCR, and TCRdb kept only the in-frame ones, dropping some. Among about 20,000 clones listed, 93% were seen once. The source material was CD8+ T cells sorted from blood. All receptors come from a child under 10 years old with CD3G deficiency. The CDR3 runs from the conserved cysteine through the conserved F or W. The D gene is left open where the match is weak.

D | J | V | CDR3 | DNA
- | TRBJ2-7 | TRBV28 | CASSLRVYPYEQYF | TGTGCCAGCAGTTTGAGAGTTTATCCCTACGAGCAGTACTTC
- | TRBJ2-7 | TRBV7-8 | CASSVTQAGPFYEQYF | TGTGCCAGCAGCGTAACCCAGGCGGGGCCTTTCTACGAGCAGTACTTC
- | TRBJ2-6 | TRBV29-1 | CSVILSSGANVLTF | TGCAGCGTCATACTTAGTTCTGGGGCCAACGTCCTGACTTTC
- | TRBJ2-7 | TRBV4-1 | CASSQDTGWFYEQYF | TGCGCCAGCAGCCAAGATACAGGGTGGTTCTACGAGCAGTACTTC
TRBD2 | TRBJ2-1 | TRBV28 | CASRLAGGYNEQFF | TGTGCCAGCAGACTAGCGGGAGGGTACAATGAGCAGTTCTTC
TRBD2 | TRBJ2-3 | TRBV10-3 | CAISGGREGLADTQYF | TGTGCCATCAGTGGGGGACGGGAGGGCCTCGCAGATACGCAGTATTTT
- | TRBJ2-3 | TRBV10-2 | CASSEPSGTDTQYF | TGCGCCAGCAGTGAGCCGTCGGGCACAGATACGCAGTATTTT
TRBD2 | TRBJ2-2 | TRBV19 | CASSMDLAGVTGELFF | TGTGCCAGTAGTATGGATCTAGCGGGAGTCACCGGGGAGCTGTTTTTT
- | TRBJ1-1 | TRBV11-2 | CASSPLTGALLNTEAFF | TGTGCCAGCAGCCCTTTAACAGGCGCCCTGTTGAACACTGAAGCTTTCTTT
TRBD1 | TRBJ2-4 | TRBV11-2 | CASSPDRGLAKNIQYF | TGTGCCAGCAGCCCGGACAGGGGGCTTGCCAAAAACATTCAGTACTTC
- | TRBJ2-7 | TRBV28 | CASSWGFSEQYF | TGTGCCAGCAGTTGGGGGTTCAGCGAGCAGTACTTC
- | TRBJ2-3 | TRBV6-1 | CASSDPASTDTQYF | TGTGCCAGCAGTGATCCCGCTAGCACAGATACGCAGTATTTT